Each of the 9 T cell receptor beta chains below was sequenced from the same sample in a study of OX40 agonist ivuxolimab in advanced cancers. TCRdb's table, derived via immunoSEQ multiplex PCR, lists solely in-frame clones and lacks some. The sample lists under 100,000 clones, 85% to 90% occurring once. This sample comprised CD4+ or CD8+ T cells sorted from blood, obtained in a trial of the OX40 agonist ivuxolimab. The receptor source for this set is an adult with an advanced solid tumor such as melanoma, head and neck, liver or kidney cancer.

The chain carries TRBV7-8 and TRBJ1-1; D remains ambiguous. Trimming took 5 bases from V and 4 from J, leaving 11 bases between them. CDR1 and CDR2 (germline): SGHVS, FQNEAQ. The length of the CDR3 is 13 residues. The CDR3 DNA is TGTGCCAGCAGCCCAAGGCTGGGCACTGAAGCTTTCTTT. Its translation is CASSPRLGTEAFF.

V gene TRBV21-1 combines with J gene TRBJ2-4. TRBV21-1 is listed as a pseudogene. The CDR3 totals 10 residues. The CDR3 region is CASSKNIQYF. In DNA form, the CDR3 reads TGTGCCAGCAGCAAAAACATTCAGTACTTC.

The chain carries TRBV5-4 and TRBJ2-3; no clear D gene. Deletions cut 2 bases from V and 5 bases from J, with 15 bases between. Germline V gene data show CDR1 as SGHNT and CDR2 as YYREEE (reference sequence). The CDR3 extends over 15 amino acids. In DNA, the CDR3 is TGTGCCAGCAGCTTCGGTCAGCAAAAATTAGATACGCAGTATTTT. Residues: CASSFGQQKLDTQYF.

This sequence joins TRBV18 and TRBJ1-1; no reliable D call. V lost 1 base and J lost 0, with 12 bases in between. This CDR3 comprises 16 residues. Germline V CDR1 and CDR2: KGHSH, LQKENI. For the CDR3, the DNA is TGTGCCAGCTCACCACAGCCCCCGCCCATGAACACTGAAGCTTTCTTT. Translating gives CASSPQPPPMNTEAFF.

V and J are TRBV28 and TRBJ2-7; 8 bases agree with TRBD1. V shed 6 bases and J 2 bases; nucleotides not matched to a gene: 6. CDR1 is MDHEN and CDR2 is SYDVKM in the germline V gene. CDR3 size: 14 residues. CDR3 protein: CASSEQGGTYEQYF. In DNA form, the CDR3 reads TGTGCCAGCAGCGAACAGGGGGGAACCTACGAGCAGTACTTC.

Turning to this clone: Other DNA sequences in the same sample also yield this CDR3. The V gene is TRBV25-1, the J gene TRBJ1-2; D perhaps matches TRBD1 (5 bases). V was shortened by 5 bases and J by 4 bases, with 20 bases between the two germline ends. CDR3 length equals 16 residues. CDR1 and CDR2 from the germline V gene are MGHDK and SYGVNS. CDR3 in amino acids: CASSPGHTGTLYGYTF. The CDR3 DNA reads TGTGCCAGCAGTCCTGGTCACACCGGGACCCTCTATGGCTACACCTTC.

With respect to this clone: Different DNA sequences within this sample yield the same CDR3. The chain uses TRBV29-1 and TRBJ2-1; TRBD1 aligns across 11 bases. The germline V gene has CDR1 SQVTM and CDR2 ANQGSEA. J gave up 7 bases and V 6 bases, and 5 bases lay outside the gene matches. The CDR3 loop spans 13 amino acids. The CDR3 spells CSVDGQGANEQFF. In nucleotides, the CDR3 is TGCAGCGTGGACGGACAGGGGGCGAATGAGCAGTTCTTC.

The V and J genes are TRBV27 and TRBJ2-7; 9 bases line up with TRBD1. In germline, CDR1 is MNHEY, CDR2 SMNVEV (reference sequence). Trimming removed 4 bases from V and 1 base from J; junction bases left unmatched: 5. The length of the CDR3 is 15 residues. The CDR3 region is CASSSSGQGSYEQYF. As DNA, the CDR3 is TGTGCCAGCAGTTCGTCGGGACAGGGATCCTACGAGCAGTACTTC.

This chain connects TRBV11-3 to TRBJ2-1; TRBD2 matches 7 bases. The ends lost 5 bases at V and 4 bases at J; junction bases unmatched: 5. CDR1 is SGHNT, CDR2 YENEEA, per germline. This CDR3 contains 14 residues. This chain's CDR3 is CASSPTGGYNEQFF. For the CDR3, the DNA is TGTGCCAGCAGCCCAACGGGGGGTTACAATGAGCAGTTCTTC.